The 22 T cell receptor beta chains reported below all come from one sample, sequenced in a study of low-dose radiotherapy and immunotherapy resistance in tumors. TCRs were put through 20 PCR cycles of amplification with Phusion. A constant-region primer and the V-primer adapter served as the primer pair. TCRdb passed the reads through MiXCR, listing each CDR3 protein once. This table has roughly 52,000 distinct CDR3 sequences, around 34% appearing once. Time point noted: after trial treatment. Stated treatment: LDRT plus nivolumab, ipilimumab, low-dose cyclophosphamide and aspirin (RACIN trial). The sequenced sample was PBMCs, obtained after low-dose radiotherapy plus immunotherapy. These receptors all stem from a male donor with rectosigmoid adenocarcinoma.

This clonotype appeared many times. The V and J genes are TRBV7-2 and TRBJ1-5; D remains unclear. The CDR3 contains 13 residues. V lost 7 bases and J lost 4, with 11 bases in between. Germline CDR1 reads SGHTA; CDR2 reads FQGNSA. This CDR3 is CASTEWANQPQHF. The CDR3 DNA reads TGTGCCAGCACCGAGTGGGCGAATCAGCCCCAGCATTTT.

This sequence joins TRBV28 and TRBJ2-5, with D maybe TRBD1 (5 bases). Between the trimmed V and J ends, which lost 3 bases and 2 bases, there was a span of 13 bases. CDR1 MDHEN and CDR2 SYDVKM come from the germline V gene. This CDR3 is 15 amino acids long. The CDR3 protein is CASSFGSGHQETQYF. CDR3 nucleotide sequence: TGTGCCAGCAGTTTTGGTTCAGGGCATCAAGAGACCCAGTACTTC.

This clonotype was counted many times. The rearrangement joins TRBV20-1 to TRBJ2-7; D might be TRBD2 (5 bases). The V gene lost 5 bases and the J gene lost 7 bases, with 15 bases spanning the gap. CDR3 length equals 12 residues. The germline gives CDR1 DFQATT, CDR2 SNEGSKA (reference sequence). CDR3 loop: CSASPSGGEQYF. CDR3 coding DNA: TGCAGTGCTTCGCCAAGTGGCGGGGAGCAGTACTTC.

V gene TRBV27 combines with J gene TRBJ1-1, with D perhaps matching TRBD1 (5 bases). Germline-derived CDR1 and CDR2 are MNHEY and SMNVEV (reference sequence). This CDR3 spans 14 amino acids. Trimming removed 1 base at V and 2 bases at J, with 8 bases between. The CDR3 region is CASSLLGPNTEAFF. The CDR3 DNA follows: TGTGCCAGCAGTTTATTGGGACCCAACACTGAAGCTTTCTTT.

The chain recombines TRBV24-1 with TRBJ2-7; the D gene is possibly TRBD1 (7 bases). Trimming left V 2 bases short and J 6 bases short, with 16 bases between. In germline, CDR1 is KGHDR, CDR2 SFDVKD. The CDR3 loop spans 15 amino acids. This chain's CDR3 is CATSDSQGGPTEQYF. The CDR3 DNA follows: TGTGCCACCAGTGATTCCCAGGGGGGCCCCACCGAGCAGTACTTC.

This clonotype was picked up many times. V usage is TRBV29-1 and J usage is TRBJ1-1; D uncertain. The CDR3 has 12 amino acids. Per the germline V gene, CDR1 is SQVTM and CDR2 is ANQGSEA. The V end lost 4 bases, the J end lost 6 bases, and 12 bases lay between the germline ends. The CDR3 loop is CSVVSGLPEAFF. DNA of the CDR3: TGCAGCGTTGTAAGTGGTTTACCTGAAGCTTTCTTT.

The genes are TRBV28 and TRBJ1-2, with D possibly being TRBD1 (5 bases). The germline V and J ends were trimmed by 6 bases and 4 bases, with 9 bases remaining between them. Germline V CDR1 and CDR2: MDHEN, SYDVKM. The CDR3 length is 12 residues. The CDR3 sequence: CASRIGGYGYTF. The CDR3 coding sequence is TGTGCCAGCAGGATTGGGGGCTATGGCTACACCTTC.

This clonotype was detected many times. The CDR3 reads CASSLPYNGGDTQYF. CDR3 coding DNA: TGTGCCAGCAGCTTACCTTATAACGGGGGGGATACGCAGTATTTT. The chain employs TRBV11-3 and TRBJ2-3; the match to TRBD2 covers 7 bases. With 2 bases clipped from V and 6 bases from J, the junction kept 8 bases outside the gene matches. Germline V gives CDR1 SGHNT, CDR2 YENEEA. The CDR3 contains 15 residues.

The chain combines TRBV7-2 with TRBJ2-1; TRBD2 agrees at 8 bases. The CDR3 runs 14 residues. Germline V CDR1 and CDR2: SGHTA, FQGNSA. Germline trimming cut 5 bases from V and 6 bases from J; bases unmatched to any gene: 6. In DNA, the CDR3 is TGTGCCAGCAGCCCCCCGGGACTAGGCAATGAGCAGTTCTTC. It is translated as CASSPPGLGNEQFF.

This clonotype appeared once. The chain employs TRBV19 and TRBJ2-5, with D tentatively TRBD2 (5 bases). Germline CDR1 LNHDA, CDR2 SQIVND (reference sequence). Trimming cost V 1 base and J 5 bases, with 11 bases left between them. The CDR3 covers 14 residues. CDR3 sequence: CASSIVAGSETQYF. CDR3 DNA sequence: TGTGCCAGTAGTATAGTTGCGGGTTCCGAGACCCAGTACTTC.

For this clonotype: Since a far larger clone is one base different, this is likely a read error. The V call is TRBV12-3 or TRBV12-4, the J call TRBJ2-7; D may correspond to TRBD1 or TRBD2 (6 bases each). The CDR3 covers 17 residues. The ends were cut back, 6 bases at V and 7 bases at J, with 28 bases in the middle. CDR3 nucleotide sequence: TGTGCCAGCAGGGGGGGACATGCGGGAAACTCCTACAATGAGCAGTACTTC. This translates into CASRGGHAGNSYNEQYF.

This clonotype was seen only a few times. The chain uses TRBV11-3 and TRBJ1-5; no reliable D call. CDR1 and CDR2 (germline): SGHNT, YENEEA. Trimming cost V 5 bases and J 11 bases, with 19 bases left between them. The CDR3 is 14 residues long. The CDR3 DNA is TGTGCCAGCAGCACCCGACGGGGAGGCCACACCCAGCATTTT. It encodes CASSTRRGGHTQHF. The whole variable domain, filled in from reference TRBV11-3 and TRBJ1-5, reads EAGVVQSPRYKIIEKKQPVAFWCNPISGHNTLYWYLQNLGQGPELLIRYENEEAVDDSQLPKDRFSAERLKGVDSTLKIQPAELGDSAVYLCASSTRRGGHTQHFGDGTRLSIL.

This rearrangement joins TRBV2 to TRBJ2-1; 8 bases are a match to TRBD2. Trimming removed 6 bases from V and 8 bases from J; junction bases left unmatched: 9. Germline CDR1 and CDR2: SNHLY and FYNNEI. CDR3 length equals 14 residues. The CDR3 is CASSWRGAQDEQFF. The CDR3 nucleotides read TGTGCCAGCAGCTGGCGGGGGGCCCAAGATGAGCAGTTCTTC.

This rearrangement joins TRBV28 to TRBJ1-6; D gene ambiguous. Germline CDR1 is MDHEN and CDR2 is SYDVKM. This CDR3 spans 15 amino acids. The V and J ends lost 6 bases and 10 bases respectively, with 19 bases between them. The CDR3 here is CASSGDPLGKSPLHF. CDR3 DNA: TGTGCCAGCAGCGGAGATCCCCTAGGAAAATCACCCCTCCACTTT.

A remark on this clonotype: The likely explanation is a read error, given a far larger clone one base away. The CDR3 region has the DNA TGTGACAGCACCGACGACAGCCCCTACGAGCAGTACTTC. It yields the protein CDSTDDSPYEQYF. The chain has TRBV2 and TRBJ2-7; D is perhaps TRBD1 (5 bases). The CDR3 length is 13 residues. CDR1 is SNHLY, CDR2 FYNNEI, per germline.

In this sample, this clonotype turned up many times. CDR3 loop: CASSLGGLAGGETQYF. The DNA of the CDR3 is TGTGCCAGCAGCTTGGGAGGACTAGCGGGGGGAGAGACCCAGTACTTC. The rearrangement uses TRBV7-8 and TRBJ2-5; 14 bases are a match to TRBD2. In germline, CDR1 is SGHVS, CDR2 FQNEAQ. J lost 4 bases, V lost 3 bases, and 4 bases had no gene match. The length of the CDR3 is 16 residues.

This clonotype was recorded at least ten times. This rearrangement joins TRBV7-9 to TRBJ2-7; TRBD1 agrees at 8 bases. The J segment lost 3 bases and the V segment lost 6 bases, leaving 7 bases of the junction unmatched. The CDR3 totals 14 residues. Germline V gives CDR1 SEHNR, CDR2 FQNEAQ (reference sequence). The CDR3 sequence is CASSPPGQVYEQYF. CDR3 nucleotide sequence: TGTGCCAGCAGTCCGCCGGGACAGGTCTACGAGCAGTACTTC.

This clonotype has ten or more counts. V usage is TRBV29-1 and J usage is TRBJ2-1; D gene uncertain. CDR1 is SQVTM and CDR2 is ANQGSEA in the germline V gene. This CDR3 has 12 residues. V was trimmed by 4 bases and J by 8 bases, leaving 12 bases between them. DNA for the CDR3: TGCAGCGTTGGGGGAAGGTTGTATGAGCAGTTCTTC. Translation: CSVGGRLYEQFF.

This clonotype was recorded at least ten times. The chain recombines TRBV7-2 with TRBJ1-2; TRBD1 matches at 7 bases. Germline V gives CDR1 SGHTA, CDR2 FQGNSA. The CDR3 loop spans 15 amino acids. V was pared by 6 bases and J by 5 bases, with 12 bases of the junction left unmatched. CDR3 amino acids: CASSRTGTESYGYTF. The CDR3 nucleotides are TGTGCCAGCAGTCGGACCGGGACAGAGAGTTATGGCTACACCTTC.

This clonotype appeared many times. The chain uses TRBV7-8 and TRBJ2-3; 8 bases line up with TRBD2. Trimming cost V 4 bases and J 3 bases; bases outside gene matches: 9. This CDR3 is 16 amino acids long. The germline gives CDR1 SGHVS, CDR2 FQNEAQ. This CDR3 is CASSSTRGGLTDTQYF. DNA of the CDR3: TGTGCCAGCAGCTCTACACGCGGGGGGCTGACAGATACGCAGTATTTT.

This clonotype has just a few counts. This chain joins TRBV4-1 and TRBJ2-5; D remains ambiguous. Germline lookup yields CDR1 MGHRA and CDR2 YSYEKL. V lost 3 bases, J lost 2 bases, and 10 bases lay in between. The CDR3 runs to 14 residues. The CDR3 coding sequence is TGCGCCAGCAGCCACCACAAGGGACAAGAGACCCAGTACTTC. The encoded protein is CASSHHKGQETQYF.

The J gene is TRBJ2-2, the V gene TRBV11-1; D is undetermined. Germline values: CDR1 SGHAT, CDR2 FQDESV (reference sequence). V was shortened by 5 bases and J by 1 base, with 20 bases between the two germline ends. The CDR3 spans 18 residues. As DNA, the CDR3 is TGTGCCAGCAGCGGTCTGAGGCCCGGCGTATTGAACACCGGGGAGCTGTTTTTT. Translating gives CASSGLRPGVLNTGELFF. Based on the CDR3 plus reference TRBV11-1 and TRBJ2-2, the full variable domain is EAEVAQSPRYKITEKSQAVAFWCDPISGHATLYWYRQILGQGPELLVQFQDESVVDDSQLPKDRFSAERLKGVDSTLKIQPAELGDSAMYLCASSGLRPGVLNTGELFFGEGSRLTVL.